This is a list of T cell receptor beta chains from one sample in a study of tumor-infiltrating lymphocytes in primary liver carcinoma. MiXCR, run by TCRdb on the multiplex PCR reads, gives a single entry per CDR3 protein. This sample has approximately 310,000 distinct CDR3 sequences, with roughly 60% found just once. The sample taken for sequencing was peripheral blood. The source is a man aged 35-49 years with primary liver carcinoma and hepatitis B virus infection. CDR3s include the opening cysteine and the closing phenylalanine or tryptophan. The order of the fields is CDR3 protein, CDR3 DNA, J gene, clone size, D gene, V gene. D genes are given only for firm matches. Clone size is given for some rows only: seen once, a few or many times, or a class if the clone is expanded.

cdr3_aa: CSADQLADQETQHF; cdr3_nt: TGCAGCGCTGACCAACTAGCGGACCAAGAGACCCAGCACTTC; j_call: TRBJ2-5; clone_size: .; d_call: TRBD2; v_call: TRBV29-1
cdr3_aa: CASSLNPGVGTEAFF; cdr3_nt: TGTGCCAGCAGCTTAAATCCGGGAGTCGGCACTGAAGCTTTCTTT; j_call: TRBJ1-1; clone_size: .; d_call: .; v_call: TRBV13
cdr3_aa: CASTRWEVDEQFF; cdr3_nt: TGTGCCAGCACCCGCTGGGAGGTAGATGAGCAGTTCTTC; j_call: TRBJ2-1; clone_size: .; d_call: .; v_call: TRBV12-3/TRBV12-4
cdr3_aa: CANSWGDRGDSDQFF; cdr3_nt: TGTGCCAACAGCTGGGGGGACAGGGGTGACAGTGATCAGTTCTTC; j_call: TRBJ2-1; clone_size: .; d_call: TRBD1; v_call: TRBV5-4
cdr3_aa: CASRHSAEQFF; cdr3_nt: TGCGCCAGCAGGCACTCAGCTGAGCAGTTCTTC; j_call: TRBJ2-1; clone_size: few; d_call: .; v_call: TRBV10-2
cdr3_aa: CASRKYRGQGANVLTF; cdr3_nt: TGTGCCAGCAGGAAATACAGGGGGCAAGGGGCCAACGTCCTGACTTTC; j_call: TRBJ2-6; clone_size: .; d_call: TRBD1; v_call: TRBV28
cdr3_aa: CASRSSYNSPLQF; cdr3_nt: TGTGCCAGCAGGAGCTCCTACAATTCACCCCTCCAGTTT; j_call: TRBJ1-6; clone_size: .; d_call: .; v_call: TRBV6-1
cdr3_aa: CAWNVPPADTQYF; cdr3_nt: TGTGCCTGGAACGTTCCCCCCGCAGATACTCAGTATTTT; j_call: TRBJ2-3; clone_size: .; d_call: .; v_call: TRBV30
cdr3_aa: CASNSRPSYEQYF; cdr3_nt: TGTGCCAGCAACTCCCGCCCCTCCTACGAGCAGTACTTC; j_call: TRBJ2-7; clone_size: .; d_call: .; v_call: TRBV13
cdr3_aa: CVSSLRGHTDTQYF; cdr3_nt: TGTGTCAGCAGTTTGCGGGGCCACACAGATACGCAGTATTTT; j_call: TRBJ2-3; clone_size: .; d_call: .; v_call: TRBV12-3/TRBV12-4
cdr3_aa: CASSLTSGRAGTGELFF; cdr3_nt: TGTGCCAGCAGCTTGACTAGCGGGAGGGCCGGAACCGGGGAGCTGTTTTTT; j_call: TRBJ2-2; clone_size: few; d_call: TRBD2; v_call: TRBV5-5
cdr3_aa: CSGASGWGVNTVAFF; cdr3_nt: TGCAGCGGTGCCTCAGGGTGGGGCGTGAACACTGTAGCTTTCTTT; j_call: TRBJ1-1; clone_size: .; d_call: .; v_call: TRBV29-1
cdr3_aa: CSVDRSWSGKDYTF; cdr3_nt: TGCAGCGTTGATCGGTCATGGTCCGGAAAGGACTACACCTTC; j_call: TRBJ1-2; clone_size: .; d_call: .; v_call: TRBV29-1
cdr3_aa: CASSFNYEHYF; cdr3_nt: TGTGCCAGCAGTTTCAACTACGAGCACTACTTC; j_call: TRBJ2-7; clone_size: .; d_call: .; v_call: TRBV6-1
cdr3_aa: CASSLGARDRRSGANVLTF; cdr3_nt: TGTGCCAGCAGCTTGGGGGCCCGGGACCGCAGATCTGGGGCCAACGTCCTGACTTTC; j_call: TRBJ2-6; clone_size: many; d_call: .; v_call: TRBV5-4
cdr3_aa: CASSYGGRGEDEQLF; cdr3_nt: TGTGCCAGCAGCTACGGCGGGAGGGGGGAGGATGAGCAACTCTTC; j_call: TRBJ2-1; clone_size: .; d_call: TRBD2; v_call: TRBV11-2
cdr3_aa: CACSFLGRNTGELFF; cdr3_nt: TGTGCCTGCAGCTTTCTCGGCAGAAACACCGGGGAGCTGTTTTTT; j_call: TRBJ2-2; clone_size: .; d_call: .; v_call: TRBV11-3
cdr3_aa: CASSLASTGMGETQYF; cdr3_nt: TGCGCCAGCAGCTTGGCCTCGACAGGGATGGGAGAGACCCAGTACTTC; j_call: TRBJ2-5; clone_size: .; d_call: TRBD1; v_call: TRBV5-1
cdr3_aa: CASSEVARATDTQYF; cdr3_nt: TGTGCCAGCAGTGAAGTAGCCAGGGCTACAGATACGCAGTATTTT; j_call: TRBJ2-3; clone_size: .; d_call: .; v_call: TRBV2
cdr3_aa: CASSPPGLGTDTQYF; cdr3_nt: TGTGCCAGCAGTCCCCCGGGACTAGGCACAGATACGCAGTATTTT; j_call: TRBJ2-3; clone_size: many; d_call: TRBD2; v_call: TRBV12-3/TRBV12-4
cdr3_aa: CASSQTGTRGEKLFF; cdr3_nt: TGTGCCAGCAGCCAAACCGGGACAAGGGGGGAAAAACTGTTTTTC; j_call: TRBJ1-4; clone_size: .; d_call: .; v_call: TRBV4-2
cdr3_aa: CASSQDGQGWNEQFF; cdr3_nt: TGCGCCAGCAGCCAAGATGGACAGGGGTGGAATGAGCAGTTCTTC; j_call: TRBJ2-1; clone_size: many; d_call: TRBD1; v_call: TRBV4-3